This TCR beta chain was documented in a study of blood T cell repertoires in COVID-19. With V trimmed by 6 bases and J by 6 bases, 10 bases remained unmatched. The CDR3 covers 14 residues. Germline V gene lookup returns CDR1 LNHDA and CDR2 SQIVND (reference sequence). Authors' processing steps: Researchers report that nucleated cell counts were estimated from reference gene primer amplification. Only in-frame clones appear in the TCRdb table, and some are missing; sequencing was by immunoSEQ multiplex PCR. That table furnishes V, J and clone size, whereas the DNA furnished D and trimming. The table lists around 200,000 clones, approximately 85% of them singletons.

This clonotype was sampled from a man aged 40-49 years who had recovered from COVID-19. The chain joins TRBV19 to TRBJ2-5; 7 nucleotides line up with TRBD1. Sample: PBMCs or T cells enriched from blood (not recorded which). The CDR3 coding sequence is TGTGCCAGTAGCCGGGGACAGCCCGGGCAGACCCAGTACTTC. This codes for CASSRGQPGQTQYF.